A single sample gave rise to the 22 T cell receptor beta chains below, sequenced in a study of T cells in narcolepsy. Profiling relied on immunoSEQ multiplex PCR, and the TCRdb table lists in-frame clones only, not all of them. The sample has around 19,000 clones, 75% to 90% seen once. The sequenced sample consisted of memory (CD45RA-) CD4+ T cells from blood. The origin of the receptors is a human donor in good health.

This clone was recorded only once. The chain is built from TRBV5-1 and TRBJ1-2, with 9 bases fitting TRBD1. The germline CDR1 and CDR2 sequences are SGHRS and YFSETQ. Trimming cost V 0 bases and J 0 bases; bases outside gene matches: 18. This CDR3 contains 21 residues. For the CDR3, the DNA is TGCGCCAGCAGCTTGGCCTGGGACAGGGATCGTCGTGTTACAGCTAACTATGGCTACACCTTC. It translates to CASSLAWDRDRRVTANYGYTF.

This clone was seen a handful of times. The CDR3 spells CASSVGGGHQETQYF. The DNA of the CDR3 is TGCGCCAGCAGCGTTGGCGGGGGTCACCAAGAGACCCAGTACTTC. V usage is TRBV4-3 and J usage is TRBJ2-5; 7 bases fit TRBD2. The germline V gene encodes CDR1 LGHNA and CDR2 YSLEER. This CDR3 contains 15 residues. With 5 bases clipped from V and 0 bases from J, the junction kept 6 bases outside the gene matches.

This clone was recorded only once. The V call is TRBV4-3, the J call TRBJ2-7; a possible D gene is TRBD1 (7 bases). V gave up 1 base and J gave up 2 bases, with 12 bases separating them. The CDR3 consists of 15 residues. The germline V gene has CDR1 LGHNA and CDR2 YSLEER. The CDR3 nucleotides read TGCGCCAGCAGCCAAGGGGAGGACAGGCCCTACGAGCAGTACTTC. This gives the protein CASSQGEDRPYEQYF.

There are a few counts of this clone. J is TRBJ1-1 and V is TRBV5-1; possibly TRBD1 for D (5 bases). This CDR3 is 15 amino acids long. Trimming took off 0 bases at V and 1 base at J, with 10 bases between the two ends. CDR1 and CDR2 (germline): SGHRS, YFSETQ. CDR3 residues: CASSLGRDSNTEAFF. In DNA, the CDR3 is TGCGCCAGCAGCTTGGGACGGGACTCGAACACTGAAGCTTTCTTT.

This chain uses TRBV2 with TRBJ1-5; D call uncertain. This CDR3 spans 13 amino acids. Trimming removed 6 bases at V and 5 bases at J, with 11 bases between. CDR1 is SNHLY, CDR2 FYNNEI, per germline. The CDR3 reads CASSFGVDQPQHF. CDR3 DNA sequence: TGTGCCAGCAGCTTTGGGGTTGATCAGCCCCAGCATTTT.

The V gene is TRBV7-2, the J gene TRBJ2-3, with TRBD2 matching 10 bases. The germline gives CDR1 SGHTA, CDR2 FQGNSA. CDR3 length: 16 amino acids. V shed 0 bases and J 5 bases; nucleotides not matched to a gene: 5. The CDR3 DNA is TGTGCCAGCAGCTTAGCGCCAGCGGGGGGGCAAGATACGCAGTATTTT. It specifies CASSLAPAGGQDTQYF.

The chain links TRBV5-4 to TRBJ2-7; possibly TRBD2 for D (6 bases). Deletions cut 1 base from V and 3 bases from J, with 8 bases between. The CDR3 runs 13 residues. In germline, CDR1 is SGHNT, CDR2 YYREEE (reference sequence). CDR3 in amino acids: CASSLKGGYEQYF. The DNA for the CDR3 is TGTGCCAGCAGCTTGAAGGGAGGCTACGAGCAGTACTTC.

As to this clone: A read error may account for a junction end that differs from germline. The CDR3 region has the DNA TGCGCCAGCAGCTCCGGGGGCATAGGTGCTCCACTCATTTTT. Translating gives CASSSGGIGAPLIF. V is TRBV5-1 and J is TRBJ1-4; D is possibly TRBD1 (6 bases). This CDR3 region has 14 residues. The germline gives CDR1 SGHRS, CDR2 YFSETQ.

This sequence joins TRBV5-4 and TRBJ1-1, with D tentatively TRBD1 (5 bases). The CDR3 totals 14 residues. Germline V gene lookup returns CDR1 SGHNT and CDR2 YYREEE (reference sequence). The V gene lost 4 bases and the J gene lost 0 bases, with 10 bases spanning the gap. The CDR3 coding sequence is TGTGCCAGCAGCGACGACAGACTGAACACTGAAGCTTTCTTT. Its protein is CASSDDRLNTEAFF.

The rearrangement uses TRBV4-1 and TRBJ1-3, with unresolved D. Trimming took 0 bases from V and 1 from J, leaving 13 bases between them. The germline CDR1 and CDR2 sequences are MGHRA and YSYEKL. There are 17 residues in the CDR3. Here the CDR3 reads CASSQDEGTISGNTIYF. As DNA, the CDR3 is TGCGCCAGCAGCCAAGATGAGGGAACGATATCTGGAAACACCATATATTTT.

The genes are TRBV7-9 and TRBJ1-2; 9 nucleotides agree with TRBD1. The CDR3 is 13 residues long. The trim removed 6 bases at V and 8 bases at J, leaving 7 bases unmatched. Per the germline V gene, CDR1 is SEHNR and CDR2 is FQNEAQ (reference sequence). CDR3 residues: CASRPGQGIGYTF. In DNA form, the CDR3 reads TGTGCCAGCAGACCTGGACAGGGGATAGGCTACACCTTC.

The genes are TRBV5-4 and TRBJ2-5; 8 nucleotides line up with TRBD2. The junction had 9 bases not matched to a gene; V was cut back by 7 bases and J by 1 base. The germline V gene has CDR1 SGHNT and CDR2 YYREEE (reference sequence). This CDR3 is built from 15 residues. CDR3 bases: TGTGCCAGCGGTCGGGTAAGCGGGGGCCAAGAGACCCAGTACTTC. The encoded protein is CASGRVSGGQETQYF.

In this sample, this clone turned up a few times. J is TRBJ1-1 and V is TRBV11-2; D unresolved. CDR1 SGHAT and CDR2 FQNNGV come from the germline V gene. The CDR3 sequence is 15 residues long. Between the trimmed V and J ends, which lost 5 bases and 5 bases, there was a span of 18 bases. In DNA form, the CDR3 reads TGTGCCAGCAGCCCGACCAAGTGGACCGGGACTGAAGCTTTCTTT. Protein sequence: CASSPTKWTGTEAFF.

J is TRBJ2-7 and V is TRBV2; 7 bases map to TRBD1. V lost 6 bases, J lost 4 bases, and 9 bases stayed unmatched. This CDR3 region has 14 residues. Germline values: CDR1 SNHLY, CDR2 FYNNEI. DNA for the CDR3: TGTGCCAGCAGGGATACCGGGACAGTATACGAGCAGTACTTC. Its protein is CASRDTGTVYEQYF.

The J gene is TRBJ1-6, the V gene TRBV6-5; the D gene is possibly TRBD1 (5 bases). Germline V CDR1 and CDR2: MNHEY, SVGAGI. CDR3 length: 13 amino acids. The ends were cut back, 5 bases at V and 10 bases at J, with 12 bases in the middle. CDR3 residues: CASSRDYRSPLHF. CDR3 coding DNA: TGTGCCAGCAGTAGGGACTATCGGTCACCCCTCCACTTT.

The chain links TRBV28 to TRBJ1-6; tentative D call: TRBD1 (5 bases). The CDR3 totals 16 residues. The germline gives CDR1 MDHEN, CDR2 SYDVKM. The V end was cut by 3 bases, the J end by 0 bases, with 9 bases between. The CDR3 DNA is TGTGCCAGCAGTTTCCTCGACAGCTCCTATAATTCACCCCTCCACTTT. Translation gives CASSFLDSSYNSPLHF.

This rearrangement joins TRBV6-4 to TRBJ2-2, with TRBD2 matching over 7 bases. Germline V lookup: CDR1 MRHNA, CDR2 SNTAGT. J was trimmed by 5 bases and V by 4 bases; bases with no gene match: 1. This CDR3 contains 13 residues. The CDR3 nucleotides are TGTGCCAGCAGTGCACTAGCGACCGGGGAGCTGTTTTTT. Its translation: CASSALATGELFF.

V gene TRBV7-2 combines with J gene TRBJ1-5, with 10 bases aligning to TRBD1. Unmatched junction bases numbered 6, after V lost 2 bases and J lost 5 bases. CDR3 length equals 16 residues. Germline-derived CDR1 and CDR2 are SGHTA and FQGNSA. The CDR3 sequence is CASSLLADRGYQPQHF. For the CDR3, the DNA is TGTGCCAGCAGCTTATTGGCGGACAGGGGGTATCAGCCCCAGCATTTT.

This clone was observed once. The genes are TRBV6-5 and TRBJ1-4; no clear D gene. Trimming removed 3 bases at V and 7 bases at J, with 9 bases between. This CDR3 is built from 13 residues. Germline values: CDR1 MNHEY, CDR2 SVGAGI. Here the CDR3 DNA reads TGTGCCAGCAGTTATGGGAATCGTGAAAAACTGTTTTTT. It specifies CASSYGNREKLFF.

CDR3 residues: CASSADLNYGYTF. In nucleotides, the CDR3 is TGTGCCAGCAGTGCGGATCTCAACTATGGCTACACCTTC. The chain recombines TRBV2 with TRBJ1-2; D unresolved. Trimming cost V 4 bases and J 2 bases, with 8 bases left between them. The CDR3 spans 13 residues. CDR1 and CDR2 (germline): SNHLY, FYNNEI.

V gene TRBV9 combines with J gene TRBJ2-1; D perhaps matches TRBD2 (6 bases). This CDR3 is built from 15 residues. The germline CDR1 and CDR2 sequences are SGDLS and YYNGEE. V was shortened by 3 bases and J by 8 bases, with 18 bases between the two germline ends. The CDR3 DNA is TGTGCCAGCAGCGCGCCGGGACTCCCGACGCATGAGCAGTTCTTC. It encodes CASSAPGLPTHEQFF. Complete variable domain (other parts from reference TRBV9 and TRBJ2-1): DSGVTQTPKHLITATGQRVTLRCSPRSGDLSVYWYQQSLDQGLQFLIQYYNGEERAKGNILERFSAQQFPDLHSELNLSSLELGDSALYFCASSAPGLPTHEQFFGPGTRLTVL.

The J gene is TRBJ1-3, the V gene TRBV19; D ambiguous. V shed 6 bases and J shed 2 bases, with 8 bases lying between them. The CDR3 is made up of 13 amino acids. Germline lookup yields CDR1 LNHDA and CDR2 SQIVND (reference sequence). The CDR3 DNA reads as TGTGCCAGTAGCCCCTCCCCTGGAAACACCATATATTTT. It encodes CASSPSPGNTIYF.